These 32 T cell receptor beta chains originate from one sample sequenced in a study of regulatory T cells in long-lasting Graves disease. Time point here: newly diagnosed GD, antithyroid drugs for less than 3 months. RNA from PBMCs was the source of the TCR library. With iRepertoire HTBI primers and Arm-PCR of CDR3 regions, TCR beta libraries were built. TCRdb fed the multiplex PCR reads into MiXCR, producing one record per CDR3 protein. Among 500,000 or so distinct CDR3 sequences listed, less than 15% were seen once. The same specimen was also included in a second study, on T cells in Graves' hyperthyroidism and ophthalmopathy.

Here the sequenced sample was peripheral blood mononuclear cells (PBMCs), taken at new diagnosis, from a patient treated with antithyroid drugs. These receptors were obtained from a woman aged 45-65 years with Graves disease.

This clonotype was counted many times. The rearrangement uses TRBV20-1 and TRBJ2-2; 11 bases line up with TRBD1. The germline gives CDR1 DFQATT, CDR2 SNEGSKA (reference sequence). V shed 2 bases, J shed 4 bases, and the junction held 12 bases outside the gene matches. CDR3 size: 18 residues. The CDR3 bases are TGCAGTGCTAGACCAACGGACAGGGGGCGAGGTGGCACCGGGGAGCTGTTTTTT. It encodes CSARPTDRGRGGTGELFF.

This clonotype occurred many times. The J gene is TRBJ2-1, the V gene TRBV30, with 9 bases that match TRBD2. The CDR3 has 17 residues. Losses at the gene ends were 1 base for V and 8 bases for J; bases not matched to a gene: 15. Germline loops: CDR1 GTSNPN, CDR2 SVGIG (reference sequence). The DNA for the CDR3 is TGTGCCTGGAGTGAAGCGGGAGGAAGTTTTTCCTGGTATGAGCAGTTCTTC. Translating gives CAWSEAGGSFSWYEQFF.

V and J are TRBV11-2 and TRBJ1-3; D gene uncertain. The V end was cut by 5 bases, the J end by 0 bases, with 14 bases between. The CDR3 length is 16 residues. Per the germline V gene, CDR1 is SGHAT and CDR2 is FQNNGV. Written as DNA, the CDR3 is TGTGCCAGCAGCCCTAGTTATGGGGACTCTGGAAACACCATATATTTT. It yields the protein CASSPSYGDSGNTIYF.

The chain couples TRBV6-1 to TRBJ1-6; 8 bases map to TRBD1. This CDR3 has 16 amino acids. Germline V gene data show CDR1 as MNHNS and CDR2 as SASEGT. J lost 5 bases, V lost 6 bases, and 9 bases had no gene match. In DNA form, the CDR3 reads TGTGCCAGCAGGGAACCACCGACAGGGGATAATTCACCCCTCCACTTT. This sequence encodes CASREPPTGDNSPLHF.

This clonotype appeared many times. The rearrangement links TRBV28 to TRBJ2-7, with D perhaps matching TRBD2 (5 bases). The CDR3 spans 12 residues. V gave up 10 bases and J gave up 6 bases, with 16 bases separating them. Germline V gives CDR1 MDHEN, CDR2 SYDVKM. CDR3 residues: CATLTGSGEQYF. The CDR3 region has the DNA TGTGCCACCTTAACGGGATCCGGCGAGCAGTACTTC. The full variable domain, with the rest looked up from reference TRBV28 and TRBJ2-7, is DVKVTQSSRYLVKRTGEKVFLECVQDMDHENMFWYRQDPGLGLRLIYFSYDVKMKEKGDIPEGYSVSREKKERFSLILESASTNQTSMYLCATLTGSGEQYFGPGTRLTVT.

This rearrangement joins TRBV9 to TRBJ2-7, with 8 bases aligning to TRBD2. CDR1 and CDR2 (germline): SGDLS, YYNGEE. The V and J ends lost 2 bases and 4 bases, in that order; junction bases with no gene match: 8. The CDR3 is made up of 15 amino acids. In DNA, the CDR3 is TGTGCCAGCAGCGTCGGGCAGCGGGAGTATTACGAGCAGTACTTC. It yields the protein CASSVGQREYYEQYF. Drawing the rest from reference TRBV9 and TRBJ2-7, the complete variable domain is DSGVTQTPKHLITATGQRVTLRCSPRSGDLSVYWYQQSLDQGLQFLIQYYNGEERAKGNILERFSAQQFPDLHSELNLSSLELGDSALYFCASSVGQREYYEQYFGPGTRLTVT.

CDR3 loop: CASSLAQGGPNEQFF. In nucleotides, the CDR3 is TGTGCCAGCAGCTTAGCACAGGGGGGACCCAATGAGCAGTTCTTC. The chain uses TRBV11-2 and TRBJ2-1, with 8 bases matching TRBD1. Per the germline V gene, CDR1 is SGHAT and CDR2 is FQNNGV. V lost 1 base to trimming and J lost 6 bases; unmatched junction nucleotides: 5. The CDR3 is 15 amino acids.

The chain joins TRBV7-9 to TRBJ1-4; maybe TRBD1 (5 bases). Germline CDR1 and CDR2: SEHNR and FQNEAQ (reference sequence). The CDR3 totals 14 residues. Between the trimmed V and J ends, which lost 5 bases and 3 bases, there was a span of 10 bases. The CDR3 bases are TGTGCCAGCAGCGGGACGGACGCTAATGAAAAACTGTTTTTT. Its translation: CASSGTDANEKLFF.

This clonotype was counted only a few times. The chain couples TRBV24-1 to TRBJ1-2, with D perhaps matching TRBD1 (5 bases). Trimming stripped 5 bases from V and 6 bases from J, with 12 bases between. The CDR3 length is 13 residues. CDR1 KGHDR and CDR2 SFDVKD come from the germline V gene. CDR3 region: CATSAGQQNGYTF. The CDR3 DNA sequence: TGTGCCACCAGTGCGGGGCAGCAGAATGGCTACACCTTC.

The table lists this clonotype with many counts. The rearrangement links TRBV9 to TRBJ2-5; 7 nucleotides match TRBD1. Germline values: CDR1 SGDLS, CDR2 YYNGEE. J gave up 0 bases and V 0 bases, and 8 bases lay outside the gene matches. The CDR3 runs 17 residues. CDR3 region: CASSVASSDRYQETQYF. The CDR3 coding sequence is TGTGCCAGCAGCGTAGCTAGCTCGGACAGGTACCAAGAGACCCAGTACTTC.

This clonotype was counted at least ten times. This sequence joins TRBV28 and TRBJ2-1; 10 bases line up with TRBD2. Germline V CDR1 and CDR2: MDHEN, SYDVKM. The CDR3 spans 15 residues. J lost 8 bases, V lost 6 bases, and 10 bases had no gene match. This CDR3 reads CASSQEAGGVYEQFF. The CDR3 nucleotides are TGTGCCAGCAGCCAGGAAGCGGGAGGGGTTTATGAGCAGTTCTTC.

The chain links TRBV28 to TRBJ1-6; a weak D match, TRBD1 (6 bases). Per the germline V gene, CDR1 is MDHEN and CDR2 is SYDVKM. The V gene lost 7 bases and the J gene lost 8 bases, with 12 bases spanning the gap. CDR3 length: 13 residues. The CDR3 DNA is TGTGCCAGCACTGACAGGACAGATTCACCCCTCCACTTT. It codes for CASTDRTDSPLHF.

CDR3 residues: CASKSGQTYYEQYF. CDR3 in DNA: TGTGCCAGTAAGTCGGGACAGACTTACTACGAGCAGTACTTC. V and J are TRBV28 and TRBJ2-7, with TRBD1 matching 7 bases. Germline loops: CDR1 MDHEN, CDR2 SYDVKM. Unmatched junction bases numbered 11, after V lost 9 bases and J lost 3 bases. The CDR3 has 14 residues.

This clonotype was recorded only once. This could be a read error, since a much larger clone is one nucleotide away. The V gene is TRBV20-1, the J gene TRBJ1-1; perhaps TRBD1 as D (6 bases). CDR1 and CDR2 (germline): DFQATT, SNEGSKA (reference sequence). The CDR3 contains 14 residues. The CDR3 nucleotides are TGCAGTGCTGCACACCGGGACACTAACACTGAAGCTCTCTTT. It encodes CSAAHRDTNTEALF.

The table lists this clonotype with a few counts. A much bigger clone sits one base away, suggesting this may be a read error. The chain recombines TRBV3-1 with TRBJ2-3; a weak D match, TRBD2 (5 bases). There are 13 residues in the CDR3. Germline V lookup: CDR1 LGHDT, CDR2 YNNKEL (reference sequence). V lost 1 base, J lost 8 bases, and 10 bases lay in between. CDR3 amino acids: CASSQGLAGTQYF. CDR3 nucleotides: TGTGCCAGCAGCCAAGGGCTAGCAGGTACGCAGTATTTT.

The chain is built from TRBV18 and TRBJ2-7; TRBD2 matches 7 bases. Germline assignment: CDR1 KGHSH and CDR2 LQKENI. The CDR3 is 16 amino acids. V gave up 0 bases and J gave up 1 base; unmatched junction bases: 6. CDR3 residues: CASSPPSAGTSYEQYF. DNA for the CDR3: TGTGCCAGCTCACCACCATCAGCGGGAACGTCCTACGAGCAGTACTTC.

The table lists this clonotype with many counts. The CDR3 region is CASSDPSGSYNEQFF. In nucleotides, the CDR3 is TGCGCCAGCAGCGATCCTAGCGGTTCCTACAATGAGCAGTTCTTC. The V call is TRBV5-1, the J call TRBJ2-1; 7 nucleotides agree with TRBD2. V was clipped by 4 bases and J by 1 base; unmatched bases: 5. From germline, CDR1 is SGHRS and CDR2 YFSETQ. The CDR3 is made up of 15 amino acids.

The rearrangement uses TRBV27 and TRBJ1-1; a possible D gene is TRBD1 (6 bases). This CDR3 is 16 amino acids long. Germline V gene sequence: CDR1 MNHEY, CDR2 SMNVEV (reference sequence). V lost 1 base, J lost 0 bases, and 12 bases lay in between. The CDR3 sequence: CASSLWTARMNTEAFF. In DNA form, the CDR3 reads TGTGCCAGCAGTTTATGGACAGCGAGGATGAACACTGAAGCTTTCTTT.

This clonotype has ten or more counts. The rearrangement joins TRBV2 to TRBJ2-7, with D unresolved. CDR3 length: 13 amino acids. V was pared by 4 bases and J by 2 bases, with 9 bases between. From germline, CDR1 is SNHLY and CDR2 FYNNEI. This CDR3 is CASSATIPYEQYF. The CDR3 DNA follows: TGTGCCAGCAGTGCCACTATTCCCTACGAGCAGTACTTC.

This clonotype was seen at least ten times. CDR3 DNA sequence: TGTGCCAGCAGTATGGATCCTAGCGGGAGCTACGAGCAGTACTTC. It is translated as CASSMDPSGSYEQYF. V is TRBV28 and J is TRBJ2-7, with 10 positions matching TRBD2. The germline CDR1 and CDR2 sequences are MDHEN and SYDVKM. The junction had 7 bases not matched to a gene; V was cut back by 5 bases and J by 3 bases. This CDR3 has 15 amino acids.

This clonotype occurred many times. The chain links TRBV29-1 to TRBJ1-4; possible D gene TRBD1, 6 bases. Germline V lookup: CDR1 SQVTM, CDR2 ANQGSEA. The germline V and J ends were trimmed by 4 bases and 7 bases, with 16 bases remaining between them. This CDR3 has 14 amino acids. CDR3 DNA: TGCAGCGTTGGTTTTCACAGGGAGGTTGAAAAACTGTTTTTT. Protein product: CSVGFHREVEKLFF.

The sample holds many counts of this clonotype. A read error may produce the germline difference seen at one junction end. The CDR3 DNA sequence: TGTGCCAGCAGCTTAGCGACAGGGACCCAAGAGACCCAGTACTTC. It specifies CASSLATGTQETQYF. V usage is TRBV5-1 and J usage is TRBJ2-5; TRBD1 aligns across 7 bases. CDR3 size: 15 residues. In germline, CDR1 is SGHRS, CDR2 YFSETQ.

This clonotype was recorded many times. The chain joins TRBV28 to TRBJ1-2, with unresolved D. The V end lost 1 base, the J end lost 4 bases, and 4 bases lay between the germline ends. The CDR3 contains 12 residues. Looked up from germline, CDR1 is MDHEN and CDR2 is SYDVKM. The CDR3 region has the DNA TGTGCCAGCAGTTTATTGGGCTATGGCTACACCTTC. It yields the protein CASSLLGYGYTF.

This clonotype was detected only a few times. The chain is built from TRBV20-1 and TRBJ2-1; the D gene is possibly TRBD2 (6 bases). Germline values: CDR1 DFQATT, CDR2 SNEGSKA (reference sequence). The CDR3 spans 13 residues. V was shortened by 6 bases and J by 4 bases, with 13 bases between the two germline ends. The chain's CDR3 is CSAKASGYNEQFF. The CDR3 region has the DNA TGCAGTGCCAAGGCCAGCGGGTACAATGAGCAGTTCTTC.

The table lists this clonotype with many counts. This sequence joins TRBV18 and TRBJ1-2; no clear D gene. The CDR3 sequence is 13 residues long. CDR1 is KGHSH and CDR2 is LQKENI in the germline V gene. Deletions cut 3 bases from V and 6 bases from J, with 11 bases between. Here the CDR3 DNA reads TGTGCCAGCTCACCCCCTAGTATTGATGGCTACACCTTC. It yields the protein CASSPPSIDGYTF. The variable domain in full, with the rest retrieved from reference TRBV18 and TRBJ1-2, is NAGVMQNPRHLVRRRGQEARLRCSPMKGHSHVYWYRQLPEEGLKFMVYLQKENIIDESGMPKERFSAEFPKEGPSILRIQQVVRGDSAAYFCASSPPSIDGYTFGSGTRLTVV.

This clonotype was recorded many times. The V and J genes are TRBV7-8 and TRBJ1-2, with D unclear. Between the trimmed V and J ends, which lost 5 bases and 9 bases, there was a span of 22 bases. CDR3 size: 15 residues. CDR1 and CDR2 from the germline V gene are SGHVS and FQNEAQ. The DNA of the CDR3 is TGTGCCAGCAGCCATCCCCCCGCCGGGGAATCGAGCTACACCTTC. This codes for CASSHPPAGESSYTF.

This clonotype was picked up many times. The CDR3: CASSLPLGGQDIQYF. The CDR3 region has the DNA TGTGCCAGCAGCTTACCTTTGGGGGGACAAGACATTCAGTACTTC. J is TRBJ2-4 and V is TRBV7-9; D possibly uses TRBD1 or TRBD2 (6 bases each). The CDR3 is 15 residues long. The ends were cut back, 2 bases at V and 8 bases at J, with 16 bases in the middle. Germline-derived CDR1 and CDR2 are SEHNR and FQNEAQ (reference sequence).

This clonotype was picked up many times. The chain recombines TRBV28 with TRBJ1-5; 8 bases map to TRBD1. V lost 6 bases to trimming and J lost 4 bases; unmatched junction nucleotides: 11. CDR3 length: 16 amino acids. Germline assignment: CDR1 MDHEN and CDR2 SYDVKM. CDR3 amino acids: CASRLRTGGGNQPQHF. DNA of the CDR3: TGTGCCAGCAGATTAAGAACAGGGGGAGGGAATCAGCCCCAGCATTTT.

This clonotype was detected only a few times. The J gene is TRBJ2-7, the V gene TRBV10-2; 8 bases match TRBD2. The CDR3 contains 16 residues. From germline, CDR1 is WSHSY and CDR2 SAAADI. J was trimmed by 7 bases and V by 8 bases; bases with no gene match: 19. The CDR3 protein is CASGVSGTPPREEQYF. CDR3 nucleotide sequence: TGCGCCAGCGGGGTTAGCGGGACCCCCCCGCGTGAGGAGCAGTACTTC.

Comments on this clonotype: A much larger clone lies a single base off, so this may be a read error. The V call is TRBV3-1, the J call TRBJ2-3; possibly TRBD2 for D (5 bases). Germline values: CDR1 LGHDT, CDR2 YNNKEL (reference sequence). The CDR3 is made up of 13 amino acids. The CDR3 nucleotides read TGTGCCAGCAGCCAAGAACTAGGTAATACGCGGTATTTT. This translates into CASSQELGNTRYF.

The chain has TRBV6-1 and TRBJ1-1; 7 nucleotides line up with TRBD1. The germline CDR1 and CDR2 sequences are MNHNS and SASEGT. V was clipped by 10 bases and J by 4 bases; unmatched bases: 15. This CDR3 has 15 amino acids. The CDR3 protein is CATAENDREGTEAFF. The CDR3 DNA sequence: TGTGCCACCGCGGAAAATGACAGGGAAGGCACTGAAGCTTTCTTT.

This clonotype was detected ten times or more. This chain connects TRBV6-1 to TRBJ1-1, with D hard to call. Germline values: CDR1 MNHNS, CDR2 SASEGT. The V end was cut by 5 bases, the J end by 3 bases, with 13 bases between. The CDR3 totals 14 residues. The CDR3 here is CASSIGVLYTEAFF. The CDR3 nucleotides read TGTGCCAGCAGTATCGGGGTTTTGTACACTGAAGCTTTCTTT.